Listed here is a single T cell receptor beta chain. Which antigen it targets is not known. The sample holds no much larger clone one base away, and base qualities are not on file. This sample also contains other DNA sequences that code for the same CDR3. The library was obtained by the immunoSEQ multiplex PCR assay. Not all clones reach the TCRdb copy of this immuneACCESS table, which keeps in-frame sequences only. Checked studies attribute under half of the gap to unresolved V genes and leave the rest unexplained. The sample includes roughly 160,000 clones, with around 94% observed a single time. Around 13% of the sample lies in the top ten. The sample originates from a study of control samples from healthy donors and cancer patients (dated by TCRdb to 2018 to 2021). Trimming at the junction amounts to 0 bases on V and 6 bases on J, and the germline ends lie 11 bases apart. The CDR3 sequence holds 14 residues, the cysteine and phenylalanine included. Of the read, only the CDR3 DNA is kept; its 42 bases are in frame from base 1. Per the germline V gene, SGHRS is the CDR1 and YFSETQ is the CDR2.

The rearranged chain carries TRBV5-1 and TRBJ2-3; the D region possibly corresponds to TRBD1 (5 bases align). The sequenced material came from PBMCs. This TCR derives from a man aged 55 to 70 with colorectal cancer. The DNA sequence reads TGCGCCAGCAGCTTGGGGCAGGGTGGGGATACGCAGTATTTT. This translates into CASSLGQGGDTQYF.